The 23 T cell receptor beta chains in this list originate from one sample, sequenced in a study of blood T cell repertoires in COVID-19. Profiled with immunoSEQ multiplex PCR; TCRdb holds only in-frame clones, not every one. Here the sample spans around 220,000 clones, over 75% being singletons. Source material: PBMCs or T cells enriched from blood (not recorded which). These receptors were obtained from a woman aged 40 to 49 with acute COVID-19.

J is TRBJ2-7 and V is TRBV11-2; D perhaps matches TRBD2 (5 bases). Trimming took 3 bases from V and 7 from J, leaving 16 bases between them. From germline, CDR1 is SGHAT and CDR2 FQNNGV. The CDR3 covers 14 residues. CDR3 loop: CASSFDTSTGEQYF. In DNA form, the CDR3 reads TGTGCCAGCAGCTTCGACACCTCCACGGGGGAGCAGTACTTC. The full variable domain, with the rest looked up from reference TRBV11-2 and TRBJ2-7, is EAGVAQSPRYKIIEKRQSVAFWCNPISGHATLYWYQQILGQGPKLLIQFQNNGVVDDSQLPKDRFSAERLKGVDSTLKIQPAKLEDSAVYLCASSFDTSTGEQYFGPGTRLTVT.

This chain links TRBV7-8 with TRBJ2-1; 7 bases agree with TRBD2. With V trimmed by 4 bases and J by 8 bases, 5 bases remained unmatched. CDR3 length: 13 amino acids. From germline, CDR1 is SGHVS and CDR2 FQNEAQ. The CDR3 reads CASSSRLAYEQFF. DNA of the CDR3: TGTGCCAGCAGCTCCCGACTAGCCTATGAGCAGTTCTTC.

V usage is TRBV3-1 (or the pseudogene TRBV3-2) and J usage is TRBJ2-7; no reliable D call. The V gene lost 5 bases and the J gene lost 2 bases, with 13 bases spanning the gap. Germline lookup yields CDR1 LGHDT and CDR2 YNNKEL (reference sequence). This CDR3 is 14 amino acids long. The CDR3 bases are TGTGCCAGCAGCGGGTTCGACTCGACCTACGAGCAGTACTTC. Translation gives CASSGFDSTYEQYF.

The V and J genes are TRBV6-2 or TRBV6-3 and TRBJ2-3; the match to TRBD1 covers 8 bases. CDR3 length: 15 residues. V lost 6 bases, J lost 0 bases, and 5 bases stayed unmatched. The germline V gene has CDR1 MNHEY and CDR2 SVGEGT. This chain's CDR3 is CASSGRTGSTDTQYF. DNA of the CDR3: TGTGCCAGCAGCGGGCGGACAGGGAGCACAGATACGCAGTATTTT.

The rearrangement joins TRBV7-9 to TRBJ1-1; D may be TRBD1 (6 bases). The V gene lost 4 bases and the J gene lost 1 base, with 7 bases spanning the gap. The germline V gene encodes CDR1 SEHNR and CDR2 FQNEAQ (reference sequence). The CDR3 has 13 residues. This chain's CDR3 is CASSWDTNTEAFF. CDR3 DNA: TGTGCCAGCAGCTGGGACACGAACACTGAAGCTTTCTTT.

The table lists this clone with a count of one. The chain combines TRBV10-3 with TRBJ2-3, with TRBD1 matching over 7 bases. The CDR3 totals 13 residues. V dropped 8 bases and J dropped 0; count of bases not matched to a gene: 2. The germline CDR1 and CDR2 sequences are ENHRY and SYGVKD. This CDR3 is CAIEDRSTDTQYF. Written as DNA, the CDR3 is TGTGCCATCGAGGACAGGAGCACAGATACGCAGTATTTT.

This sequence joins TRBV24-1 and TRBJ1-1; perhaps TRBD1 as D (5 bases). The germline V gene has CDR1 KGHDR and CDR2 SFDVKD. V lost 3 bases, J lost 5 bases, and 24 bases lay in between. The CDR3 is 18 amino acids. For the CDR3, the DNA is TGTGCCACCAGTGATGGCCCTTTGGGACTCGGCTTTGGGACTGAAGCTTTCTTT. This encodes CATSDGPLGLGFGTEAFF.

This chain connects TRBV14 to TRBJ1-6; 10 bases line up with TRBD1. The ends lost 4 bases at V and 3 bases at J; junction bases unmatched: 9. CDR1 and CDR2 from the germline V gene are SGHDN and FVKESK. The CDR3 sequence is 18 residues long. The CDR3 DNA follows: TGTGCCAGCAGCCGTCCCGGGACAGGGGCCAACTATAATTCACCCCTCCACTTT. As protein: CASSRPGTGANYNSPLHF.

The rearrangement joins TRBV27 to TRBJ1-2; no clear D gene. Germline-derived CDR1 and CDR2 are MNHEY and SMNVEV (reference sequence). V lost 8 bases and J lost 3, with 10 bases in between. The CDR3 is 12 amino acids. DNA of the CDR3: TGTGCCAGCGGTCCAGGCTACTATGGCTACACCTTC. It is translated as CASGPGYYGYTF.

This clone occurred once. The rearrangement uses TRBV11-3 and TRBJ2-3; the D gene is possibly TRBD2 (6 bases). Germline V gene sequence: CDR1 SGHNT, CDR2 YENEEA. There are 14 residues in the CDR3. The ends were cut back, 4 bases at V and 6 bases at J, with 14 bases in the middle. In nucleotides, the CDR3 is TGTGCCAGCAGCTCATACGGGGCGGGGGATACGCAGTATTTT. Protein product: CASSSYGAGDTQYF.

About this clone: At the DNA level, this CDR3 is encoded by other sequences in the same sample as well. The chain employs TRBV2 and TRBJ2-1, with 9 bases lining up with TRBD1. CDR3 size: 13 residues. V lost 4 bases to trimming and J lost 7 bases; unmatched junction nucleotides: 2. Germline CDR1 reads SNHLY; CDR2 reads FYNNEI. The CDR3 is CASSAGTGNEQFF. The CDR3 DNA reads TGTGCCAGCAGTGCGGGGACAGGGAATGAGCAGTTCTTC. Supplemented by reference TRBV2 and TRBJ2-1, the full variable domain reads EPEVTQTPSHQVTQMGQEVILRCVPISNHLYFYWYRQILGQKVEFLVSFYNNEISEKSEIFDDQFSVERPDGSNFTLKIRSTKLEDSAMYFCASSAGTGNEQFFGPGTRLTVL.

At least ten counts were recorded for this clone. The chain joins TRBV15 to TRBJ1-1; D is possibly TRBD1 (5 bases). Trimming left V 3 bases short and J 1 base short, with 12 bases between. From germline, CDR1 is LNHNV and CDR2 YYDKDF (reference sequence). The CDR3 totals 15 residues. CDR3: CATSSHGHGNTEAFF. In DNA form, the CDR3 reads TGTGCCACCAGCAGCCACGGACATGGGAACACTGAAGCTTTCTTT.

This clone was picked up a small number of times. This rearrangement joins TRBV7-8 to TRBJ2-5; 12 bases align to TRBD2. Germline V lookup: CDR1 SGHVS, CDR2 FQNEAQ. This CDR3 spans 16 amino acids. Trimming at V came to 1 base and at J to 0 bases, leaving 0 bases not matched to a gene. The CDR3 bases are TGTGCCAGCAGCTTAGGACTAGCGGGGGACCAAGAGACCCAGTACTTC. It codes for CASSLGLAGDQETQYF.

The CDR3 coding sequence is TGTGCCAGCAGCTTGTACAGGGGAGGAAGGGAAAAACTGTTTTTT. It specifies CASSLYRGGREKLFF. The rearrangement uses TRBV5-5 and TRBJ1-4; TRBD1 agrees at 7 bases. The CDR3 length is 15 residues. CDR1 and CDR2 (germline): SGHKS, YYEKEE (reference sequence). Trimming at V came to 1 base and at J to 8 bases, leaving 8 bases not matched to a gene.

CDR3 sequence (DNA): TGTGCCATCACTCCTAACGGGGGATCCTACGAGCAGTACTTC. Protein: CAITPNGGSYEQYF. The rearrangement joins TRBV10-3 to TRBJ2-7; a possible D gene is TRBD2 (6 bases). Germline CDR1 is ENHRY and CDR2 is SYGVKD. The CDR3 runs to 14 residues. V gave up 7 bases and J gave up 1 base, with 14 bases separating them.

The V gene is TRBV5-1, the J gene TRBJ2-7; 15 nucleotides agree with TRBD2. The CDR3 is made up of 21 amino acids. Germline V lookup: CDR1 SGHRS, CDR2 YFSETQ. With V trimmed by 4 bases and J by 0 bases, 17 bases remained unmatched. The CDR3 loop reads CASSPPPTGLAGGPSSYEQYF. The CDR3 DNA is TGCGCCAGCAGCCCGCCCCCCACGGGACTAGCGGGGGGCCCTAGCTCCTACGAGCAGTACTTC.

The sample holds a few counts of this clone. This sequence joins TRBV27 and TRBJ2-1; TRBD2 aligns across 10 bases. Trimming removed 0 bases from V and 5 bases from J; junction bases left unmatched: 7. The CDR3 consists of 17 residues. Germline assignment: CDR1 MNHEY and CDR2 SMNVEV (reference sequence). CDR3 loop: CASSLSASGSGNNEQFF. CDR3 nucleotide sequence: TGTGCCAGCAGTTTATCCGCTAGCGGGAGTGGAAACAATGAGCAGTTCTTC.

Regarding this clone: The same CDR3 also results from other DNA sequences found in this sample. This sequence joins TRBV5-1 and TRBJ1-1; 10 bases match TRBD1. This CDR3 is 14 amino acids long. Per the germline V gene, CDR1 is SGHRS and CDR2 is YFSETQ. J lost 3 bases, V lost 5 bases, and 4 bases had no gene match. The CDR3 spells CASSSGTGDTEAFF. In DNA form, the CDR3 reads TGCGCCAGCAGTTCCGGGACAGGGGACACTGAAGCTTTCTTT.

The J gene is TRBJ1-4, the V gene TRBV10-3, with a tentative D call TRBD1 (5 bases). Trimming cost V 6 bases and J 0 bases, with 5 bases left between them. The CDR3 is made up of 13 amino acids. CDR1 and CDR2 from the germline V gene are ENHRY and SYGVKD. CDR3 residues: CAIRGATNEKLFF. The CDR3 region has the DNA TGTGCCATCAGAGGGGCAACTAATGAAAAACTGTTTTTT.

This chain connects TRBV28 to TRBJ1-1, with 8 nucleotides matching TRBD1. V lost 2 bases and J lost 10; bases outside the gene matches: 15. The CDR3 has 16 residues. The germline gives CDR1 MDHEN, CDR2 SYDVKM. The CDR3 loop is CASSLPLGGQGAGAFF. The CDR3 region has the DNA TGTGCCAGCAGTTTACCTCTTGGCGGGCAGGGGGCCGGAGCTTTCTTT.

CDR3 sequence: CASSAGFLETQYF. The DNA for the CDR3 is TGTGCCAGCAGCGCGGGATTCCTAGAGACCCAGTACTTC. The V gene is TRBV9, the J gene TRBJ2-5; D perhaps matches TRBD2 (5 bases). V lost 3 bases and J 4 bases, leaving 10 bases between the germline ends. Germline CDR1 SGDLS, CDR2 YYNGEE. The CDR3 runs to 13 residues.

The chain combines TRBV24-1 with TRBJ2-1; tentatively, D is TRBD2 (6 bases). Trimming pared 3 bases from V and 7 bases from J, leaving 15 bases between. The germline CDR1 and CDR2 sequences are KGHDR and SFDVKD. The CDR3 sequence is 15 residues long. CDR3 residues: CATSDPGRAGNEQFF. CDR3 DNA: TGTGCCACCAGTGATCCCGGTAGGGCGGGGAATGAGCAGTTCTTC.

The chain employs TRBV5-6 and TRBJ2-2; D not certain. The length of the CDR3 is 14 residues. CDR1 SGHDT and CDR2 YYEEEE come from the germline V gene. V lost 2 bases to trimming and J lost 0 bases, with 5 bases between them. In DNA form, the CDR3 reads TGTGCCAGCAGCTTCTACTCGAACACCGGGGAGCTGTTTTTT. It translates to CASSFYSNTGELFF.